This T cell receptor beta chain appears in the sequencing data of a study of T cell repertoires in cytomegalovirus infection. Study-wide context: Well-studied HLA-B-restricted CMV epitopes were used in the study alongside recently identified HLA-C-restricted ones. Public signatures in TCR beta pointed to CMV infection and matching HLA type.

Study-wide findings and caveats: Adding up the frequency of public TCR beta families identified people who carried CMV plus the relevant HLA. Ex vivo responses were dominated by HLA-C-restricted CMV-specific TCR beta clonotypes.

Comment on this clonotype: Its antigen is currently unknown.

V dropped 2 bases and J dropped 5 bases, with 13 bases sitting between them. Germline CDR1 MNHEY, CDR2 SVGEGT. CDR3 size: 16 residues. TCRdb analysed the reads with MiXCR anew, one entry per CDR3 protein. The sample gives 700,000 to 900,000 distinct CDR3 sequences, 29% of which show up once; around 13% is in the top ten. The TCR originated in a human donor in good health (CMV status not recorded). Some clones in this sample may be carry-over from other donors' samples. The sequenced sample was cultured CD8+ T cells from PBMCs, obtained from culture after CMV antigen stimulation. The chain joins TRBV6-2 or TRBV6-3 to TRBJ1-6, with a weak D call TRBD1 (5 bases). CDR3 protein: CASSYPAGGDNSPLHF. The CDR3 bases are TGTGCCAGCAGTTACCCGGCGGGGGGAGATAATTCACCCCTCCACTTT.